The 29 T cell receptor beta chains reported below all come from one sample, sequenced in a study of cytomegalovirus exposure and HLA in healthy donors. PCR used 60 Vbeta primers and 13 Jbeta primers. Produced via immunoSEQ multiplex PCR; TCRdb's table is partial and in-frame only. The data contain about 160,000 clones, around 80% of them singletons. The sequenced sample consisted of PBMCs. These TCRs come from a woman aged 40 to 49 in good health and CMV-seronegative.

This rearrangement joins TRBV6-8 to TRBJ2-2; maybe TRBD1 (6 bases). CDR3 length equals 18 residues. V lost 3 bases and J lost 0, with 17 bases in between. Germline assignment: CDR1 MNHGY and CDR2 SAAAGT. The CDR3, as DNA: TGTGCCAGCAGTTATTTGACAGGAATAGGGGCGAACACCGGGGAGCTGTTTTTT. Its translation is CASSYLTGIGANTGELFF.

The chain recombines TRBV29-1 with TRBJ2-6; 11 positions agree with TRBD1. After removal of 5 bases from V and 0 bases from J, the junction contained 6 bases not matched to a gene. The length of the CDR3 is 17 residues. From germline, CDR1 is SQVTM and CDR2 ANQGSEA. The CDR3 region is CSVKSGTGGSGANVLTF. Written as DNA, the CDR3 is TGCAGCGTTAAATCCGGGACAGGGGGCTCTGGGGCCAACGTCCTGACTTTC.

The rearrangement links TRBV30 to TRBJ2-7; 7 bases agree with TRBD1. This CDR3 has 14 residues. Losses at the gene ends were 0 bases for V and 4 bases for J; bases not matched to a gene: 6. Germline V gives CDR1 GTSNPN, CDR2 SVGIG (reference sequence). CDR3 in DNA: TGTGCCTGGAGTGTAGGGGGCACGCTATACGAGCAGTACTTC. Translation: CAWSVGGTLYEQYF.

CDR3 bases: TGTGCCAGCAGCTTAGAGGCAGACTTCCTCGCCTACAATGAGCAGTTCTTC. The encoded protein is CASSLEADFLAYNEQFF. This rearrangement joins TRBV7-2 to TRBJ2-1, with D hard to call. V lost 1 base, J lost 2 bases, and 15 bases lay in between. The CDR3 loop spans 17 amino acids. Germline V lookup: CDR1 SGHTA, CDR2 FQGNSA. The full variable domain, its missing parts supplied by reference TRBV7-2 and TRBJ2-1, is GAGVSQSPSNKVTEKGKDVELRCDPISGHTALYWYRQSLGQGLEFLIYFQGNSAPDKSGLPSDRFSAERTGGSVSTLTIQRTQQEDSAVYLCASSLEADFLAYNEQFFGPGTRLTVL.

This clone appeared a few times. This chain uses TRBV6-6 with TRBJ1-1; TRBD1 matches 7 bases. The CDR3 loop spans 13 amino acids. After removal of 2 bases from V and 8 bases from J, the junction contained 5 bases not matched to a gene. Germline assignment: CDR1 MNHNY and CDR2 SVGAGI (reference sequence). The CDR3 sequence is CASSYLDRDEAFF. CDR3 DNA: TGTGCCAGCAGTTACCTCGACAGGGACGAAGCTTTCTTT.

The V call is TRBV2, the J call TRBJ2-3, with 9 nucleotides matching TRBD2. Germline-derived CDR1 and CDR2 are SNHLY and FYNNEI. Unmatched junction bases numbered 7, after V lost 2 bases and J lost 4 bases. The CDR3 is made up of 16 amino acids. The CDR3 sequence is CASSELAGVISDTQYF. In DNA, the CDR3 is TGTGCCAGCAGTGAATTAGCGGGAGTTATCTCAGATACGCAGTATTTT.

This sequence joins TRBV6-1 and TRBJ1-1; D is unclear. CDR3 length equals 11 residues. The germline V gene encodes CDR1 MNHNS and CDR2 SASEGT. CDR3 DNA: TGTGGCGCAAGCATGAACACTGAAGCTTTCTTT. Its protein product is CGASMNTEAFF.

The V gene is TRBV28, the J gene TRBJ1-1; maybe TRBD1 (6 bases). Trimming removed 5 bases at V and 3 bases at J, with 10 bases between. The length of the CDR3 is 13 residues. In germline, CDR1 is MDHEN, CDR2 SYDVKM. The CDR3 DNA reads TGTGCCAGCAGTCTCCAGGGGTACACTGAAGCTTTCTTT. Amino acid sequence: CASSLQGYTEAFF.

This CDR3 is CAWSVGAAYEQYF. The CDR3 region has the DNA TGTGCCTGGAGTGTGGGGGCCGCCTACGAGCAGTACTTC. The J gene is TRBJ2-7, the V gene TRBV30; tentative D call: TRBD1 (6 bases). Germline lookup yields CDR1 GTSNPN and CDR2 SVGIG (reference sequence). V shed 0 bases and J shed 2 bases, with 8 bases lying between them. CDR3 length: 13 amino acids.

The chain has TRBV11-1 and TRBJ1-4; TRBD1 agrees at 9 bases. V shed 5 bases and J 4 bases; nucleotides not matched to a gene: 8. Germline values: CDR1 SGHAT, CDR2 FQDESV (reference sequence). This CDR3 region has 16 residues. CDR3 DNA: TGTGCCAGCAGCCGGGGTACGGACAGGGGTAATGAAAAACTGTTTTTT. Encoded protein: CASSRGTDRGNEKLFF. Filled out from reference TRBV11-1 and TRBJ1-4, the complete variable domain reads EAEVAQSPRYKITEKSQAVAFWCDPISGHATLYWYRQILGQGPELLVQFQDESVVDDSQLPKDRFSAERLKGVDSTLKIQPAELGDSAMYLCASSRGTDRGNEKLFFGSGTQLSVL.

V usage is TRBV13 and J usage is TRBJ2-1, with D uncertain. V was shortened by 4 bases and J by 2 bases, with 9 bases between the two germline ends. The CDR3 spans 14 residues. Germline CDR1 reads PRHDT; CDR2 reads FYEKMQ (reference sequence). CDR3: CASSSTVTYNEQFF. The CDR3, as DNA: TGTGCCAGCAGCTCCACGGTTACCTACAATGAGCAGTTCTTC.

The gene calls are TRBV5-1 and TRBJ2-3; maybe TRBD2 (6 bases). Per the germline V gene, CDR1 is SGHRS and CDR2 is YFSETQ. CDR3 length: 18 amino acids. Between the trimmed V and J ends, which lost 5 bases and 1 base, there was a span of 23 bases. The CDR3: CASRREAGTGVGTDTQYF. The DNA of the CDR3 is TGCGCCAGCAGAAGAGAAGCTGGAACGGGGGTCGGCACAGATACGCAGTATTTT.

V gene TRBV6-6 combines with J gene TRBJ1-1; D is uncertain. The CDR3 consists of 14 residues. Trimming cost V 5 bases and J 2 bases, with 12 bases left between them. CDR1 is MNHNY and CDR2 is SVGAGI in the germline V gene (reference sequence). CDR3 in DNA: TGTGCCAGCAGTACCCCAGGCCTTAACACTGAAGCTTTCTTT. Protein product: CASSTPGLNTEAFF.

About this clone itself: This same CDR3 is encoded by further DNA sequences in the sample. The V gene is TRBV27, the J gene TRBJ2-1; D is possibly TRBD2 (6 bases). The CDR3 covers 14 residues. The germline V gene encodes CDR1 MNHEY and CDR2 SMNVEV (reference sequence). Trimming removed 3 bases from V and 6 bases from J, with 12 bases in between. CDR3 sequence: CASSFGGKGNEQFF. The CDR3 DNA is TGTGCCAGCAGTTTTGGAGGGAAGGGCAATGAGCAGTTCTTC.

The count of this clone is one. This sequence joins TRBV7-9 and TRBJ2-3; 8 bases match TRBD1. The CDR3 spans 14 residues. Looked up from germline, CDR1 is SEHNR and CDR2 is FQNEAQ (reference sequence). Unmatched junction bases numbered 4, after V lost 5 bases and J lost 3 bases. The DNA for the CDR3 is TGTGCCAGCAGCCGCGACAGGGGAACAGATACGCAGTATTTT. As protein: CASSRDRGTDTQYF.

This clone was detected only a few times. The V and J genes are TRBV30 and TRBJ1-2; 7 bases are shared with TRBD1. The CDR3 consists of 13 residues. V gave up 5 bases and J gave up 8 bases; unmatched junction bases: 11. Looked up from germline, CDR1 is GTSNPN and CDR2 is SVGIG (reference sequence). This CDR3 is CAWQTGEPAGYTF. The CDR3 DNA reads as TGTGCCTGGCAAACAGGGGAGCCAGCGGGCTACACCTTC.

The V call is TRBV10-3, the J call TRBJ2-7; 7 nucleotides agree with TRBD1. Trimming cost V 6 bases and J 4 bases; bases outside gene matches: 9. CDR1 is ENHRY and CDR2 is SYGVKD in the germline V gene. This CDR3 is 14 amino acids long. CDR3: CAIRSRDRNYEQYF. The CDR3 bases are TGTGCCATCAGGTCTAGGGACAGAAATTACGAGCAGTACTTC.

The V and J genes are TRBV7-6 and TRBJ2-7; no clear D gene. The length of the CDR3 is 14 residues. Germline lookup yields CDR1 SGHVS and CDR2 FNYEAQ. V dropped 1 base and J dropped 0 bases, with 7 bases sitting between them. The DNA for the CDR3 is TGTGCCAGCAGCTTAGGCGGCTACTCCTACGAGCAGTACTTC. Translating gives CASSLGGYSYEQYF.

This clone was detected once. This rearrangement joins TRBV15 to TRBJ2-7, with D perhaps matching TRBD2 (6 bases). V shed 5 bases and J shed 9 bases, with 23 bases lying between them. The CDR3 runs 15 residues. Germline loops: CDR1 LNHNV, CDR2 YYDKDF (reference sequence). CDR3 region: CATSPRAGTLGGQYF. The CDR3, as DNA: TGTGCCACCAGCCCTCGAGCAGGGACCTTGGGAGGGCAGTACTTC.

The gene calls are TRBV10-3 and TRBJ2-2; possibly TRBD2 for D (6 bases). V lost 0 bases and J 7 bases, leaving 18 bases between the germline ends. This CDR3 has 17 amino acids. CDR1 is ENHRY, CDR2 SYGVKD, per germline. CDR3 nucleotide sequence: TGTGCCATCAGTGAGTCGAGGGCTAGCGAGATTATCGGGGAGCTGTTTTTT. Translating it yields CAISESRASEIIGELFF.

This clone has just one count. The chain carries TRBV7-2 and TRBJ1-2; 7 bases are shared with TRBD1. Germline CDR1 is SGHTA and CDR2 is FQGNSA. J lost 4 bases, V lost 3 bases, and 5 bases had no gene match. The CDR3 runs 14 residues. CDR3 sequence: CASSFPGQSYGYTF. CDR3 nucleotides: TGTGCCAGCAGCTTCCCGGGACAGAGCTATGGCTACACCTTC.

V usage is TRBV2 and J usage is TRBJ1-4, with TRBD1 identical over 9 bases. CDR3 size: 13 residues. Trimming took 10 bases from V and 8 from J; bases not matched to a gene: 8. The germline V gene has CDR1 SNHLY and CDR2 FYNNEI. CDR3 residues: CATTDRGNEKLFF. The DNA of the CDR3 is TGTGCCACAACCGACAGGGGGAACGAAAAACTGTTTTTT.

V is TRBV5-1 and J is TRBJ2-3, with 7 bases aligning to TRBD2. Losses at the gene ends were 0 bases for V and 3 bases for J; bases not matched to a gene: 7. Germline V gives CDR1 SGHRS, CDR2 YFSETQ. CDR3 length: 16 amino acids. The CDR3 here is CASSLAGEGLTDTQYF. Here the CDR3 DNA reads TGCGCCAGCAGCTTGGCGGGGGAGGGCCTTACAGATACGCAGTATTTT.

V is TRBV5-1 and J is TRBJ1-5, with D perhaps matching TRBD1 (5 bases). The germline CDR1 and CDR2 sequences are SGHRS and YFSETQ. Trimming left V 0 bases short and J 1 base short, with 14 bases between. The CDR3 length is 17 residues. DNA for the CDR3: TGCGCCAGCAGCTTGGTGGTAAGGAAGGGGAGCAATCAGCCCCAGCATTTT. Translation gives CASSLVVRKGSNQPQHF.

The rearrangement joins TRBV5-1 to TRBJ1-1; a weak D match, TRBD1 (6 bases). The CDR3 spans 13 residues. V lost 1 base and J lost 5, with 9 bases in between. Per germline, CDR1 SGHRS and CDR2 YFSETQ. Here the CDR3 reads CASSLRTGTEAFF. In nucleotides, the CDR3 is TGCGCCAGCAGCTTGCGAACAGGGACTGAAGCTTTCTTT.

V is TRBV20-1 and J is TRBJ2-3; D is unresolved. Trimming took off 1 base at V and 5 bases at J, with 4 bases between the two ends. The CDR3 covers 11 residues. CDR1 is DFQATT, CDR2 SNEGSKA, per germline (reference sequence). The CDR3 reads CSARGQDTQYF. The CDR3 DNA reads TGCAGTGCTAGAGGGCAAGATACGCAGTATTTT.

The chain recombines TRBV5-5 with TRBJ2-1; 7 bases align to TRBD1. V gave up 2 bases and J gave up 4 bases; unmatched junction bases: 18. The CDR3 totals 19 residues. The germline V gene encodes CDR1 SGHKS and CDR2 YYEKEE (reference sequence). The CDR3 loop reads CASSFMTGWGLKDYNEQFF. The CDR3 DNA is TGTGCCAGCAGCTTTATGACAGGGTGGGGTCTCAAAGATTACAATGAGCAGTTCTTC.

The chain joins TRBV5-6 to TRBJ2-2, with 12 bases aligning to TRBD1. CDR1 is SGHDT, CDR2 YYEEEE, per germline. The CDR3 has 17 residues. V lost 0 bases, J lost 8 bases, and 8 bases stayed unmatched. The CDR3 loop reads CASSLEGAGQGAGELFF. DNA for the CDR3: TGTGCCAGCAGCTTGGAGGGCGCGGGACAGGGGGCTGGGGAGCTGTTTTTT.

The CDR3 sequence: CASSVDRDTVSTGANVLTF. CDR3 DNA sequence: TGTGCCAGCAGCGTCGACAGGGACACCGTAAGCACTGGGGCCAACGTCCTGACTTTC. The chain links TRBV9 to TRBJ2-6; 7 bases align to TRBD1. Germline V gives CDR1 SGDLS, CDR2 YYNGEE. V trimming: 2 bases; J trimming: 2 bases; junction bases outside the gene matches: 13. The CDR3 length is 19 residues.